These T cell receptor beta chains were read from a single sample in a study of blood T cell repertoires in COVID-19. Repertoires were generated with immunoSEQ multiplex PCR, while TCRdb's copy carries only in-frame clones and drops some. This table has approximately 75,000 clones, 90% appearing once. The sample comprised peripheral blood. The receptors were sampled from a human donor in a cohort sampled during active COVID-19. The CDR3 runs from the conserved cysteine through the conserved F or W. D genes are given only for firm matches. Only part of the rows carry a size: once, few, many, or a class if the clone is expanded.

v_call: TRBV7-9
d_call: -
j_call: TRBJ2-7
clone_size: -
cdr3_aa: CASSLALSTDSYEQYF
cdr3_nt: TGTGCCAGCAGCTTAGCGTTGAGTACCGATTCCTACGAGCAGTACTTC

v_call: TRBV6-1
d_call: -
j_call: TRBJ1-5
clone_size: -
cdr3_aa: CASSEGGYSNQPQHF
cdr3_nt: TGTGCCAGCAGTGAAGGAGGATATAGCAATCAGCCCCAGCATTTT

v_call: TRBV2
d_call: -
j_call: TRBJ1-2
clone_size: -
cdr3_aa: CASSPDRQANYGYTF
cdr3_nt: TGTGCCAGCAGCCCCGACCGACAGGCCAACTATGGCTACACCTTC

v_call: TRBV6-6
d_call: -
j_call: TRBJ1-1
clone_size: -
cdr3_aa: CASSLRGNTEAFF
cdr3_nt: TGTGCCAGCAGCCTCAGGGGGAACACTGAAGCTTTCTTT

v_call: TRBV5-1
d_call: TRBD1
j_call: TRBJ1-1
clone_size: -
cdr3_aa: CASSAGQGGSTEAFF
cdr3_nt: TGCGCCAGCAGCGCCGGACAGGGGGGATCCACTGAAGCTTTCTTT

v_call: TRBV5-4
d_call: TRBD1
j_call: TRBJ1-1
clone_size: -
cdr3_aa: CASRRDSPNTEAFF
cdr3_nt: TGTGCCAGCCGTAGGGACAGCCCGAACACTGAAGCTTTCTTT

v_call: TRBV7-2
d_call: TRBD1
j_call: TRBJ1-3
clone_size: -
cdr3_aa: CASSLRQGAGSGNTIYF
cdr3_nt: TGTGCCAGCAGCTTACGGCAGGGGGCAGGCTCTGGAAACACCATATATTTT

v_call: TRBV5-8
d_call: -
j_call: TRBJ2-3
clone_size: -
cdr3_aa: CASSLLVATQYF
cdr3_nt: TGTGCCAGCAGCTTGCTGGTGGCAACGCAGTATTTT

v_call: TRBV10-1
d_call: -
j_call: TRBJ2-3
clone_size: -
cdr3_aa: CASSSPGTDTQYF
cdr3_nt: TGCGCCAGCTCCTCTCCGGGCACAGATACGCAGTATTTT

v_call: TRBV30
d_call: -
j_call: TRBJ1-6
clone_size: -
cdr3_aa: CAWRVEGSLSSLHF
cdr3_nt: TGTGCCTGGAGAGTGGAGGGTTCTCTTTCTTCCCTCCACTTT

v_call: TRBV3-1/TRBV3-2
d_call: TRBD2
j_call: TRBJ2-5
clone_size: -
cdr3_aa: CASSQGLAGGFLRETQYF
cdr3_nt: TGTGCCAGCAGCCAAGGGCTAGCGGGGGGCTTTTTAAGAGAGACCCAGTACTTC

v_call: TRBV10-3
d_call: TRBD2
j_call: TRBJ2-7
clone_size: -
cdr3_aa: CAISESTSGGGTYEQYF
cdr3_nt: TGTGCCATCAGTGAGTCGACTAGCGGGGGCGGGACCTACGAGCAGTACTTC

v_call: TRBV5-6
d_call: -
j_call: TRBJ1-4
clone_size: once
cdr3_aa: CASSSGVTNEKLFF
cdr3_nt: TGTGCCAGCAGCTCAGGGGTAACTAATGAAAAACTGTTTTTT

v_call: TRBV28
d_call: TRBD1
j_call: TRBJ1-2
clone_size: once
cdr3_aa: CASSSQGAGGYTF
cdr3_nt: TGTGCCAGCAGTTCACAGGGGGCGGGTGGCTACACCTTC

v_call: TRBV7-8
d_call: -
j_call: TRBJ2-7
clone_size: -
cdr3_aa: CASSFRRGKGYEQYF
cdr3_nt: TGTGCCAGCAGCTTCCGCAGGGGTAAGGGGTACGAGCAGTACTTC

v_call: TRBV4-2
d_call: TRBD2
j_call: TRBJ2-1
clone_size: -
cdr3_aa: CASSQVRGGYEQFF
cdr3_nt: TGTGCCAGCAGCCAAGTACGGGGGGGTTATGAGCAGTTCTTC

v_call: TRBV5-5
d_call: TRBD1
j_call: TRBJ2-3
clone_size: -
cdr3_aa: CASSSDRQGFTDTQYF
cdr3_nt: TGTGCCAGCAGCTCGGACAGACAGGGGTTCACAGATACGCAGTATTTT

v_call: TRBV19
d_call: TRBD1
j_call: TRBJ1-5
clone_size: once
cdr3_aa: CASRTRHWTGGDGQPQHF
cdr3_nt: TGTGCCAGTAGGACTCGTCATTGGACAGGGGGCGATGGTCAGCCCCAGCATTTT

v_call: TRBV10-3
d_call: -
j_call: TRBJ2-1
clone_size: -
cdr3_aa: CAISDSYEQFF
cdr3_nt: TGTGCCATCAGTGATAGCTATGAGCAGTTCTTC

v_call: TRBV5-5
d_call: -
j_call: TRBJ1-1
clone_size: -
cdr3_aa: CASSLARGRDTEAFF
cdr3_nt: TGTGCCAGCAGCTTGGCCCGAGGGAGGGACACTGAAGCTTTCTTT

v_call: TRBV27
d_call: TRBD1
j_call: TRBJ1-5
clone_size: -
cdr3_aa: CASSNRFDRATHQPQHF
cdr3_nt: TGTGCCAGCAGTAACCGATTTGACAGGGCAACCCATCAGCCCCAGCATTTT

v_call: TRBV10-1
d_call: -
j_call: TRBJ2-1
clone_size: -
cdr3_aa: CASSENPGEVEQFF
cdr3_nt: TGCGCCAGCAGTGAGAACCCGGGTGAGGTTGAGCAGTTCTTC

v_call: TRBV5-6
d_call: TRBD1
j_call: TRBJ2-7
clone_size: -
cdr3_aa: CASSSGTGTFYEQYF
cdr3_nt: TGTGCCAGCAGCTCCGGGACAGGGACTTTCTACGAGCAGTACTTC

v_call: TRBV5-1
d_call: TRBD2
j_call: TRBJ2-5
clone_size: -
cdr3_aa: CASSSGLAGEGETQYF
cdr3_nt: TGCGCCAGCAGCTCCGGACTAGCGGGGGAGGGAGAGACCCAGTACTTC

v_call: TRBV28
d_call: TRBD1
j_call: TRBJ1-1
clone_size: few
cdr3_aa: CASRETGGYTEAFF
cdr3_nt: TGTGCCAGCAGAGAGACAGGGGGCTACACTGAAGCTTTCTTT

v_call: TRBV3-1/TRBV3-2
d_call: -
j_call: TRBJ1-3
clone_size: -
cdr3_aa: CASSQNDQGVRGNTIYF
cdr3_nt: TGTGCCAGCAGCCAAAACGACCAGGGTGTTAGGGGAAACACCATATATTTT

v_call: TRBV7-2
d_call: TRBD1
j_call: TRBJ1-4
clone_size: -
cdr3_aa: CASSPDRATNEKLFF
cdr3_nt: TGTGCCAGCAGCCCCGACAGGGCAACTAATGAAAAACTGTTTTTT

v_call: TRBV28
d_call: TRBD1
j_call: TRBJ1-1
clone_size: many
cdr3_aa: CATEEGAMNTEAFF
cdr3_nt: TGTGCCACCGAGGAGGGGGCTATGAACACTGAAGCTTTCTTT

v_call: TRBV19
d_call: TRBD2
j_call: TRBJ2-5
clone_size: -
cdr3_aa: CASSMPVAGGLGTQYF
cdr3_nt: TGTGCCAGTAGTATGCCCGTAGCGGGGGGCCTCGGGACCCAGTACTTC

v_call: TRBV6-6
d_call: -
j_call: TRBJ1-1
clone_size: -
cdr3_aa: CASSYSQVNTEAFF
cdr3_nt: TGTGCCAGCAGTTACTCACAGGTGAACACTGAAGCTTTCTTT

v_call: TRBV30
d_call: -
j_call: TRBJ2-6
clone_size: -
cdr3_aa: CAWTRDSSSGANVLTF
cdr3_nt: TGTGCCTGGACGCGGGACAGCTCTTCTGGGGCCAACGTCCTGACTTTC

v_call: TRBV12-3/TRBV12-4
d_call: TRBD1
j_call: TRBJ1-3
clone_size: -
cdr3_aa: CATTAGGSNTIYF
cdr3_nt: TGTGCCACAACAGCAGGGGGTTCGAACACCATATATTTT

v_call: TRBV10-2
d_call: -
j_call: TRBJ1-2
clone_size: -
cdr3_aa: CASSESGQFGYTF
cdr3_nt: TGCGCCAGCAGTGAGTCAGGACAGTTTGGCTACACCTTC

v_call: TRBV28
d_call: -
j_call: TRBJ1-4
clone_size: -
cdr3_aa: CASSSPAAKGEKLFF
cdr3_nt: TGTGCCAGCAGTTCCCCTGCGGCCAAAGGTGAAAAACTGTTTTTT

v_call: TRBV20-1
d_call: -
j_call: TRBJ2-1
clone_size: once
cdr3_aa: CSATGLNEQFF
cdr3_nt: TGCAGTGCTACAGGGCTCAATGAGCAGTTCTTC

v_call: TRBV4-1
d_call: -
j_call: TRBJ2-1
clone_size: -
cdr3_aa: CASSQDSERSYNEQFF
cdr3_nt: TGCGCCAGCAGCCAAGATTCGGAGCGCTCCTACAATGAGCAGTTCTTC

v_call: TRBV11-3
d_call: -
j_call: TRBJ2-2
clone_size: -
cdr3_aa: CASSSKQGRTGELFF
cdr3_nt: TGTGCCAGCAGCTCCAAACAGGGACGCACCGGGGAGCTGTTTTTT

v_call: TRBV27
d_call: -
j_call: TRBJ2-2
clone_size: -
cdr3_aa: CASRRVVAGELFF
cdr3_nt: TGTGCCAGCAGGCGGGTTGTAGCCGGGGAGCTGTTTTTT

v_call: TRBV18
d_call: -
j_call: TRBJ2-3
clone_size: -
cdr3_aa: CASSPQQSTDTQYF
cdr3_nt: TGTGCCAGCTCACCTCAACAGAGCACAGATACGCAGTATTTT

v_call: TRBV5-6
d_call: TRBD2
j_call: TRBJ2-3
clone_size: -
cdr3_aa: CASSLDASGANTDTQYF
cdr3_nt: TGTGCCAGCAGCTTGGACGCTAGCGGGGCGAACACAGATACGCAGTATTTT

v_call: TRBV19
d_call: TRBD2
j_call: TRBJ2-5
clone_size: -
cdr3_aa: CASQAGGPQETQYF
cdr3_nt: TGTGCCAGTCAAGCGGGGGGGCCGCAAGAGACCCAGTACTTC

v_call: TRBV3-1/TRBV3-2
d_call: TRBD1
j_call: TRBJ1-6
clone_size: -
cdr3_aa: CASSQPTGGRDSPLHF
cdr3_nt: TGTGCCAGCAGCCAGCCGACAGGGGGCAGGGATTCACCCCTCCACTTT

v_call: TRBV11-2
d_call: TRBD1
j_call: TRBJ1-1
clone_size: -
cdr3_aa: CASSWDRGGTEAFF
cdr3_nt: TGTGCCAGCAGCTGGGACAGGGGAGGCACTGAAGCTTTCTTT

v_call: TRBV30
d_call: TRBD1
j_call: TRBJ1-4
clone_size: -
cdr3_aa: CAWSDARTGGTNEKLFF
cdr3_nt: TGTGCCTGGAGTGACGCCCGAACAGGGGGGACTAATGAAAAACTGTTTTTT

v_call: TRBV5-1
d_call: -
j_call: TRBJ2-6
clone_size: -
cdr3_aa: CASSTGQLVVSGANVLTF
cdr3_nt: TGCGCCAGCAGCACCGGACAGCTAGTAGTCTCTGGGGCCAACGTCCTGACTTTC

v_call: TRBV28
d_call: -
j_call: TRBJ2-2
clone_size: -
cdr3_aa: CASSFRVDTGELFF
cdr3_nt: TGTGCCAGCAGTTTCCGGGTAGACACCGGGGAGCTGTTTTTT

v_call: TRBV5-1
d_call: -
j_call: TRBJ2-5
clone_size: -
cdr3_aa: CASSLGQIETQYF
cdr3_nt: TGCGCCAGCAGCTTGGGACAGATAGAGACCCAGTACTTC